The 13 T cell receptor beta chains below were found in one sample sequenced in a study of shared clonotypes between healthy human individuals. Only in-frame clones appear in the TCRdb table, and some are missing; sequencing was by immunoSEQ multiplex PCR. The repertoire consists of 2 million to 2.5 million clones, with 92% occurring once and the leading ten covering around 0.38%. The sequenced material came from naive CD4+ T cells from PBMCs. Sample subset: CD45RA+ positively selected. These receptors came from a young man in good health. Some clones in this sample may be carry-over from other donors' samples.

The J gene is TRBJ2-3, the V gene TRBV29-1, with D maybe TRBD1 (6 bases). Per the germline V gene, CDR1 is SQVTM and CDR2 is ANQGSEA. Trimming took off 4 bases at V and 2 bases at J, with 10 bases between the two ends. The CDR3 extends over 13 amino acids. The DNA for the CDR3 is TGCAGCGTTGGGACAGCCCTCACAGATACGCAGTATTTT. Translated: CSVGTALTDTQYF.

This clone was counted once. The genes are TRBV12-2 and TRBJ1-4; the table calls TRBD1, which could not be checked here. TRBV12-2 is reported as a pseudogene. The CDR3 totals 16 residues. In DNA form, the CDR3 reads TGTGCAAGTCGCTTAGACAGGGGGGCGCCAAATGAAAAACTGTTTTTT. It specifies CASRLDRGAPNEKLFF.

Concerning this clone: Other DNA variants within this sample encode the same CDR3. The chain couples TRBV5-4 to TRBJ1-3, with no clear D. V was trimmed by 4 bases and J by 3 bases, leaving 11 bases between them. This CDR3 region has 14 residues. Germline V gene lookup returns CDR1 SGHNT and CDR2 YYREEE (reference sequence). CDR3 sequence (DNA): TGTGCCAGCAGCCCCGGCGGCGTTGGAAACACCATATATTTT. It translates to CASSPGGVGNTIYF.

This sequence joins TRBV7-9 and TRBJ2-5, with D perhaps assigned TRBD1 or TRBD2 (6 bases each). The CDR3 sequence is 14 residues long. Germline-derived CDR1 and CDR2 are SEHNR and FQNEAQ (reference sequence). V was cut by 2 bases and J by 5 bases, with 12 bases left in between. The chain's CDR3 is CASSLWGAQETQYF. CDR3 coding DNA: TGTGCCAGCAGCTTATGGGGGGCCCAGGAGACCCAGTACTTC.

The chain joins TRBV18 to TRBJ1-2; tentatively, D is TRBD1 (6 bases). The CDR3 is 15 amino acids. The germline CDR1 and CDR2 sequences are KGHSH and LQKENI. V was pared by 5 bases and J by 0 bases, with 13 bases between. The CDR3 DNA follows: TGTGCCAGCTCATCGGGGGGCAAGACTAACTATGGCTACACCTTC. Its protein product is CASSSGGKTNYGYTF.

The chain uses TRBV15 and TRBJ2-3; D unresolved. Germline CDR1 is LNHNV and CDR2 is YYDKDF (reference sequence). V was pared by 8 bases and J by 3 bases, with 15 bases between. CDR3 length: 14 amino acids. CDR3 DNA: TGTGCCACCGCCAAAAACCCCGGGACAGATACGCAGTATTTT. Its protein product is CATAKNPGTDTQYF.

The rearrangement joins TRBV4-2 to TRBJ2-3, with D perhaps being TRBD1 or TRBD2 (5 bases each). This CDR3 contains 19 residues. The V end lost 4 bases, the J end lost 0 bases, and 23 bases lay between the germline ends. Germline values: CDR1 LGHNA, CDR2 YNFKEQ. The CDR3 coding sequence is TGTGCCAGCAGCCGACGGGTCGGGACCACTGCGACTAGCACAGATACGCAGTATTTT. Translated, it gives CASSRRVGTTATSTDTQYF.

The chain links TRBV7-8 to TRBJ2-3; D ambiguous. The V end lost 3 bases, the J end lost 6 bases, and 7 bases lay between the germline ends. Germline lookup yields CDR1 SGHVS and CDR2 FQNEAQ. The CDR3 spans 12 residues. CDR3 loop: CASSFDGDTQYF. In DNA, the CDR3 is TGTGCCAGCAGCTTCGACGGTGATACGCAGTATTTT.

This sequence joins TRBV18 and TRBJ1-2; TRBD1 matches 9 bases. The CDR3 runs to 15 residues. Trimming removed 3 bases from V and 7 bases from J; junction bases left unmatched: 9. Germline V gene lookup returns CDR1 KGHSH and CDR2 LQKENI. In DNA form, the CDR3 reads TGTGCCAGCTCACCTGTCGCCGGGACAGGGTCTGGCTACACCTTC. Residues: CASSPVAGTGSGYTF.

This clone was observed once. V gene TRBV7-2 combines with J gene TRBJ2-1; 8 bases are shared with TRBD2. Germline CDR1 SGHTA, CDR2 FQGNSA. The CDR3 sequence is 15 residues long. V shed 5 bases and J 3 bases; nucleotides not matched to a gene: 6. This chain's CDR3 is CASSILADYYNEQFF. CDR3 sequence (DNA): TGTGCCAGCAGCATACTAGCGGACTACTACAATGAGCAGTTCTTC.

V usage is TRBV19 and J usage is TRBJ2-6; unclear D gene. The CDR3 is 11 amino acids. Germline loops: CDR1 LNHDA, CDR2 SQIVND (reference sequence). V was trimmed by 11 bases and J by 4 bases, leaving 6 bases between them. The CDR3 sequence is CAASGANVLTF. As DNA, the CDR3 is TGTGCCGCATCCGGGGCCAACGTCCTGACTTTC.

Details on this clone: This sample includes further DNA sequences coding for the same CDR3. The chain combines TRBV5-1 with TRBJ2-5; D remains ambiguous. The V gene's germline CDR1 is SGHRS and CDR2 YFSETQ. V gave up 0 bases and J gave up 4 bases, with 4 bases separating them. CDR3 length: 12 amino acids. The CDR3 spells CASSLGVETQYF. The CDR3 nucleotides are TGCGCCAGCAGCTTGGGGGTAGAGACCCAGTACTTC.

The chain recombines TRBV5-1 with TRBJ1-2, with 7 bases aligning to TRBD1. The CDR3 extends over 14 amino acids. With V trimmed by 4 bases and J by 8 bases, 11 bases remained unmatched. Germline CDR1 and CDR2: SGHRS and YFSETQ. The CDR3: CASSPDRRKGGYTF. The CDR3 DNA reads as TGCGCCAGCAGCCCGGACAGGAGGAAAGGGGGCTACACCTTC. The full variable domain, rest sourced from reference TRBV5-1 and TRBJ1-2, is KAGVTQTPRYLIKTRGQQVTLSCSPISGHRSVSWYQQTPGQGLQFLFEYFSETQRNKGNFPGRFSGRQFSNSRSEMNVSTLELGDSALYLCASSPDRRKGGYTFGSGTRLTVV.